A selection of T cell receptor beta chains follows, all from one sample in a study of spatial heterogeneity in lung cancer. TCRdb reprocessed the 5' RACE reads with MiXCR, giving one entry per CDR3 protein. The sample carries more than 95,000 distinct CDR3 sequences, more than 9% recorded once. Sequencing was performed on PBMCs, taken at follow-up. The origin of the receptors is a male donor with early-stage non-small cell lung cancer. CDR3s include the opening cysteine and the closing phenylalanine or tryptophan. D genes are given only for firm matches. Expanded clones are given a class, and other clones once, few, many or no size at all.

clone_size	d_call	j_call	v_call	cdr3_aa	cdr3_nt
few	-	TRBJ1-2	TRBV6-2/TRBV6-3	CASSYSSPPWTVTFF	TGTGCCAGCAGTTACTCGAGTCCACCGTGGACAGTGACATTTTTC
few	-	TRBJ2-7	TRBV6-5	CASSYRFSTGRYEQYF	TGTGCCAGCAGTTACCGCTTCTCCACAGGGAGGTACGAGCAGTACTTC
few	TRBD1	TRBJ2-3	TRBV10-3	CAIRPGDRRSTDTQYF	TGTGCCATCAGACCCGGGGACAGGCGAAGCACAGATACGCAGTATTTT
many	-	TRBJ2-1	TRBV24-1	CATSDAGTNEQFF	TGTGCCACCAGTGATGCCGGGACAAATGAGCAGTTCTTC
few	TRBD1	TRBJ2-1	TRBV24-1	CATRSTGQGMNEQFF	TGTGCCACCAGATCAACGGGACAGGGGATGAATGAGCAGTTCTTC
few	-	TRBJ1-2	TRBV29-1	CSVEGDSYGYTF	TGCAGCGTTGAAGGCGACAGCTATGGCTACACCTTC
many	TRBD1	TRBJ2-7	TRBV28	CASTRQGSGEQYF	TGTGCCAGCACCAGACAGGGTTCAGGCGAGCAGTACTTC
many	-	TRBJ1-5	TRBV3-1	CASSQGSGNQPQHF	TGTGCCAGCAGCCAAGGGTCGGGCAATCAGCCCCAGCATTTT
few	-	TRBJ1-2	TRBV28	CASRVSEGGYGYTF	TGTGCCAGCAGAGTATCGGAGGGCGGGTATGGCTACACCTTC
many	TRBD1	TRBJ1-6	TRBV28	CASRSGRDRGSAVPLHF	TGTGCCAGCAGGAGCGGCCGGGACAGGGGTTCCGCCGTCCCCCTCCACTTT
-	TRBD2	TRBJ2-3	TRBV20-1	CSAVRGGGPTDTQYF	TGCAGTGCTGTCCGGGGCGGGGGGCCTACAGATACGCAGTATTTT
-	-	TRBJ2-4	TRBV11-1	CASSFRDPRNIQYF	TGTGCCAGCAGCTTCCGGGACCCCCGGAACATTCAGTACTTC
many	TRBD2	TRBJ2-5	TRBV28	CASSLELRAGVQETQYF	TGTGCCAGCAGTTTAGAATTGAGGGCGGGGGTGCAAGAGACCCAGTACTTC
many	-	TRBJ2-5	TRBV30	CAWREHPTQYF	TGTGCCTGGAGGGAACACCCGACCCAGTACTTC
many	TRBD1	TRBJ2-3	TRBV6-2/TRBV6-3	CASRYRGPDTQYF	TGTGCCAGCAGATACAGGGGGCCCGATACGCAGTATTTT
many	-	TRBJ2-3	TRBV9	CASSSNPADTQYF	TGTGCCAGCAGCTCTAATCCCGCAGATACGCAGTATTTT
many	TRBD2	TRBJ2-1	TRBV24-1	CATSDTSGDFSSYNEQFF	TGTGCCACCAGTGATACTAGCGGGGATTTTAGCTCCTACAATGAGCAGTTCTTC
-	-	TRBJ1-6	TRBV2	CASSPGRGSPLHF	TGTGCCAGCAGTCCCGGCAGGGGTTCACCCCTCCACTTT
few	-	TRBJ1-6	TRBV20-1	CSAIPPTGGNSPLHF	TGCAGTGCTATCCCACCGACGGGAGGAAATTCACCCCTCCACTTT
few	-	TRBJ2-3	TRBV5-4	CASSLSQQITDTQYF	TGTGCCAGCAGCTTAAGTCAGCAAATCACAGATACGCAGTATTTT
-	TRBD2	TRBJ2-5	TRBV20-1	CSARGQAGQKTQYF	TGCAGTGCTAGAGGACAAGCGGGGCAGAAGACCCAGTACTTC
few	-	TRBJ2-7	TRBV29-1	CSVETPGRSYEQYF	TGCAGCGTTGAGACTCCTGGTCGGTCCTACGAGCAGTACTTC
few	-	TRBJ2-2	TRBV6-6	CASSLTTGELFF	TGTGCCAGCAGTCTTACCACCGGGGAGCTGTTTTTT
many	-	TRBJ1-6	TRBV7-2	CASSGFAQPLHF	TGTGCCAGCAGCGGGTTCGCTCAACCCCTCCACTTT
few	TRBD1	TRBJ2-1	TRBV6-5	CASSSGQRNNEQFF	TGTGCCAGCAGTTCGGGACAGAGAAACAATGAGCAGTTCTTC
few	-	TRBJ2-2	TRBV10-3	CAISESNRMSGELFF	TGTGCCATCAGTGAGTCGAACAGGATGAGCGGGGAGCTGTTTTTT
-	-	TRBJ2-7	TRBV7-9	CASSFGTPYEQYF	TGTGCCAGCAGCTTTGGGACACCCTACGAGCAGTACTTC
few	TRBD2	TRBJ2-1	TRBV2	CASRLAGGIYNEQFF	TGTGCCAGCAGACTAGCGGGGGGGATTTACAATGAGCAGTTCTTC
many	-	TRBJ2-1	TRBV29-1	CSAGRLPEQFF	TGCAGCGCTGGGAGGCTGCCTGAGCAGTTCTTC
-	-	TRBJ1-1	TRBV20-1	CSVGPNTEAFF	TGCAGTGTGGGGCCGAACACTGAAGCTTTCTTT
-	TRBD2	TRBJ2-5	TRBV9	CASQQGGGQETQYF	TGTGCCAGCCAGCAAGGCGGGGGTCAAGAGACCCAGTACTTC
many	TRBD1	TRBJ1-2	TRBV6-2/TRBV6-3	CASSPTDRPYGYTF	TGTGCCAGCAGTCCTACGGACAGGCCCTATGGCTACACCTTC
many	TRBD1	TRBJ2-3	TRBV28	CASYGQGLDTQYF	TGTGCCAGCTACGGACAGGGTCTAGATACGCAGTATTTT
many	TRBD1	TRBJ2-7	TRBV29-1	CSVGGTGISYEQYF	TGCAGCGTAGGCGGGACAGGAATCTCCTACGAGCAGTACTTC
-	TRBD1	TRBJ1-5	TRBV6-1	CASRNRDRANQPQHF	TGTGCCAGCAGAAACCGGGACAGGGCCAATCAGCCCCAGCATTTT
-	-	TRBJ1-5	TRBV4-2	CASNQEPPGYSNQPQHF	TGTGCCAGCAACCAAGAACCTCCAGGGTATAGCAATCAGCCCCAGCATTTT
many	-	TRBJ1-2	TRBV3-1	CASSQDRAIRGFLGGYTF	TGTGCCAGCAGCCAAGATCGGGCAATAAGGGGCTTTCTAGGTGGCTACACCTTC
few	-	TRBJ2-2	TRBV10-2	CASRRYRDTGELFF	TGCGCCAGCAGACGTTACAGGGACACCGGGGAGCTGTTTTTT
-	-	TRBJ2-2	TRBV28	CASSRKGTGELFF	TGTGCCAGCAGCCGAAAGGGTACCGGGGAGCTGTTTTTT
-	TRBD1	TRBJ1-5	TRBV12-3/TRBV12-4	CASSWQGGRTSQHF	TGTGCCAGCAGCTGGCAGGGGGGGAGAACGAGCCAGCATTTT
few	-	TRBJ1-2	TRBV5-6	CASSPGPGVDYGYTF	TGTGCCAGCAGCCCCGGGCCAGGGGTAGACTATGGCTACACCTTC
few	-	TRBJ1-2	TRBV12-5	CASGLVGSYGYTF	TGTGCTAGTGGTTTGGTCGGGAGCTATGGCTACACCTTC